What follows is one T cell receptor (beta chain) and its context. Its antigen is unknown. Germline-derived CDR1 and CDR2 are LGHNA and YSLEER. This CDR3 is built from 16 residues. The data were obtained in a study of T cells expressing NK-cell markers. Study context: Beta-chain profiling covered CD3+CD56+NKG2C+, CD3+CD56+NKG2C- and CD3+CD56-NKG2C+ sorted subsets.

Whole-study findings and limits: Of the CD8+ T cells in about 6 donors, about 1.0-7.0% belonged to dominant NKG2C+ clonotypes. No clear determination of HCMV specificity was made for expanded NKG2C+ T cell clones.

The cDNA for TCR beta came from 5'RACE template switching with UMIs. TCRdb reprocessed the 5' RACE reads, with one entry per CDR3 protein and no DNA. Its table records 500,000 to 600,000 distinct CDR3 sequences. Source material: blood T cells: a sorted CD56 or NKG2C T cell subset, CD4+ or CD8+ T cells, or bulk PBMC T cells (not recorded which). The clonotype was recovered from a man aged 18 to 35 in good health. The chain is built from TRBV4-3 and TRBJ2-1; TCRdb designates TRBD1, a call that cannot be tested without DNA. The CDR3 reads CASSHEGPGVGNEQFF.